This T cell receptor beta chain was retrieved from a study of long-term antiretroviral therapy in people with HIV. There are 14 residues in the CDR3. Germline CDR1 and CDR2: SNHLY and FYNNEI. Trimming removed 8 bases at V and 0 bases at J, with 8 bases between. As regards this clone: No antigen is known for it.

The libraries were made with immunoSEQ v3.0 at survey level. The repertoire was sequenced with immunoSEQ multiplex PCR; TCRdb's copy has only in-frame clones and lacks some. This repertoire shows more than 25,000 clones, about 94% found once; its top ten account for roughly 6.7%. Study-wide findings and caveats: Blood dates from about 2004 to 2018, possibly under older ART regimens. Comparison with controls showed narrower CDR3 length ranges in HIV repertoires. In samples taken after ART, diversity increased but remained below transplant donor control levels.

Sequencing used unsorted PBMCs, obtained 6.5 years after starting antiretroviral therapy. The source is a woman between 40 and 55 years old with HIV. The chain employs TRBV2 and TRBJ2-6, with D unresolved. The CDR3 DNA reads TGTGCCAGCCTAAGTAACTCTGGGGCCAACGTCCTGACTTTC. Translating it yields CASLSNSGANVLTF.